These 21 T cell receptor beta chains were sequenced from one sample in a study of control samples from healthy donors and cancer patients (dated by TCRdb to 2018 to 2020). The library was obtained by the immunoSEQ multiplex PCR assay. TCRdb re-hosts the immuneACCESS table, in-frame sequences only. Its copies lack some clones; in the studies checked, an unresolved V gene accounts for under half of them, and the cause for the rest is not known. This sample has roughly 140,000 clones in its table, and approximately 88% of those were observed once. About 4.9% of the sample comes from the top ten. Sequencing was done on a sample of blood. These receptors all stem from a man aged 25-45 years in good health.

The V and J genes are TRBV4-2 and TRBJ2-7, with TRBD2 identical over 8 bases. V lost 0 bases, J lost 3 bases, and 10 bases stayed unmatched. The germline CDR1 and CDR2 sequences are LGHNA and YNFKEQ. The CDR3 is 17 amino acids. CDR3 sequence reads: CASSQDYAGGHYYEQYF. The DNA of the CDR3 is TGTGCCAGCAGCCAAGATTATGCGGGGGGTCATTACTACGAGCAGTACTTC.

The rearrangement links TRBV5-1 to TRBJ2-1, with TRBD1 matching 7 bases. The junction had 5 bases not matched to a gene; V was cut back by 0 bases and J by 8 bases. Germline V gene lookup returns CDR1 SGHRS and CDR2 YFSETQ. This CDR3 contains 14 residues. CDR3 coding DNA: TGCGCCAGCAGCTTGGCCCGAGGGGGCGATGAGCAGTTCTTC. Translation: CASSLARGGDEQFF.

This clone is a singleton in its sample. The chain combines TRBV24-1 with TRBJ1-2, with TRBD1 matching over 7 bases. V was pared by 9 bases and J by 3 bases, with 9 bases of the junction left unmatched. Germline-derived CDR1 and CDR2 are KGHDR and SFDVKD. The CDR3 is 14 amino acids. CDR3 sequence reads: CATARGTADYGYTF. The CDR3 bases are TGTGCCACCGCCCGGGGGACAGCAGACTATGGCTACACCTTC.

The sample holds one count of this clone. V and J are TRBV5-1 and TRBJ2-6; TRBD1 aligns across 8 bases. Trimming took 4 bases from V and 2 from J; bases not matched to a gene: 11. Germline V CDR1 and CDR2: SGHRS, YFSETQ. This CDR3 spans 18 amino acids. CDR3 region: CASSPQGGLRTGANVLTF. The CDR3 DNA sequence: TGCGCCAGCAGCCCACAGGGGGGTCTTCGTACTGGGGCCAACGTCCTGACTTTC.

The rearrangement links TRBV11-3 to TRBJ2-1; TRBD1 matches at 11 bases. V lost 5 bases to trimming and J lost 5 bases; unmatched junction nucleotides: 2. Germline assignment: CDR1 SGHNT and CDR2 YENEEA. The CDR3 spans 14 residues. The CDR3 nucleotides are TGTGCCAGCAGCGGACAGGGGGCAAACAATGAGCAGTTCTTC. It is translated as CASSGQGANNEQFF. Based on the CDR3 plus reference TRBV11-3 and TRBJ2-1, the full variable domain is EAGVVQSPRYKIIEKKQPVAFWCNPISGHNTLYWYLQNLGQGPELLIRYENEEAVDDSQLPKDRFSAERLKGVDSTLKIQPAELGDSAVYLCASSGQGANNEQFFGPGTRLTVL.

V is TRBV7-2 and J is TRBJ2-2; D is undetermined. The CDR3 has 14 residues. V lost 0 bases, J lost 2 bases, and 4 bases lay in between. Germline V lookup: CDR1 SGHTA, CDR2 FQGNSA. The CDR3 DNA follows: TGTGCCAGCAGCTTAGCCCAAAACACCGGGGAGCTGTTTTTT. It codes for CASSLAQNTGELFF.

This clone qualifies as medium-sized. The rearrangement links TRBV3-1 (or the pseudogene TRBV3-2) to TRBJ2-6, with unresolved D. The length of the CDR3 is 15 residues. Trimming removed 6 bases from V and 0 bases from J, with 9 bases in between. Per germline, CDR1 LGHDT and CDR2 YNNKEL (reference sequence). For the CDR3, the DNA is TGTGCCAGCAGATTCGGCATCTCTGGGGCCAACGTCCTGACTTTC. Translated: CASRFGISGANVLTF.

The chain links TRBV20-1 to TRBJ1-1; 8 bases fit TRBD1. The CDR3 loop spans 14 amino acids. Germline V gives CDR1 DFQATT, CDR2 SNEGSKA (reference sequence). Unmatched junction bases numbered 5, after V lost 3 bases and J lost 2 bases. The DNA for the CDR3 is TGCAGTGCTAGTCAGGGGGCCCAAAACACTGAAGCTTTCTTT. It codes for CSASQGAQNTEAFF.

Written as DNA, the CDR3 is TGTGCCAGCAGCTTTGCAAACAGGGACAATGAGCAGTTCTTC. This codes for CASSFANRDNEQFF. The chain carries TRBV5-6 and TRBJ2-1, with D tentatively TRBD1 (6 bases). Trimming took 2 bases from V and 5 from J, leaving 11 bases between them. This CDR3 has 14 amino acids. The V gene's germline CDR1 is SGHDT and CDR2 YYEEEE.

The rearrangement links TRBV5-1 to TRBJ1-1; a possible D gene is TRBD1 (5 bases). Trimming pared 0 bases from V and 1 base from J, leaving 7 bases between. The CDR3 is 14 residues long. The germline V gene encodes CDR1 SGHRS and CDR2 YFSETQ. Here the CDR3 DNA reads TGCGCCAGCAGCTTGGTGCAGGGGAACACTGAAGCTTTCTTT. Protein product: CASSLVQGNTEAFF. Full variable domain (rest looked up from reference TRBV5-1 and TRBJ1-1): KAGVTQTPRYLIKTRGQQVTLSCSPISGHRSVSWYQQTPGQGLQFLFEYFSETQRNKGNFPGRFSGRQFSNSRSEMNVSTLELGDSALYLCASSLVQGNTEAFFGQGTRLTVV.

This sequence joins TRBV5-6 and TRBJ1-2, with D possibly TRBD1 on 5 matching bases. The CDR3 has 15 residues. Per germline, CDR1 SGHDT and CDR2 YYEEEE. V lost 4 bases, J lost 4 bases, and 17 bases lay in between. The CDR3 loop is CASSLNFRVGYGYTF. The CDR3 DNA follows: TGTGCCAGCAGCCTAAACTTCAGGGTCGGCTATGGCTACACCTTC.

The rearrangement links TRBV15 to TRBJ1-2; TRBD1 agrees at 10 bases. Germline V gives CDR1 LNHNV, CDR2 YYDKDF (reference sequence). Trimming cost V 0 bases and J 5 bases; bases outside gene matches: 6. The CDR3 totals 16 residues. The CDR3 protein is CATSRDSRGQGYGYTF. CDR3 DNA: TGTGCCACCAGCAGAGATAGCCGGGGACAGGGGTATGGCTACACCTTC.

The chain uses TRBV19 and TRBJ2-6; 11 positions match TRBD1. In germline, CDR1 is LNHDA, CDR2 SQIVND (reference sequence). With V trimmed by 8 bases and J by 3 bases, 6 bases remained unmatched. The CDR3 runs to 16 residues. CDR3 amino acids: CASADRGRGGANVLTF. CDR3 DNA sequence: TGTGCCAGTGCGGACAGGGGGCGCGGTGGGGCCAACGTCCTGACTTTC.

The chain has TRBV6-2 or TRBV6-3 and TRBJ2-1, with 8 bases identical to TRBD2. The CDR3 sequence is 14 residues long. CDR1 and CDR2 (germline): MNHEY, SVGEGT. V shed 5 bases, J shed 4 bases, and the junction held 4 bases outside the gene matches. The CDR3: CASSKGLEYNEQFF. Here the CDR3 DNA reads TGTGCCAGCAGTAAGGGACTAGAGTACAATGAGCAGTTCTTC.

CDR3 sequence: CASSSTGGPKYEQYF. The CDR3 region has the DNA TGTGCCAGCAGCTCCACGGGAGGGCCGAAATACGAGCAGTACTTC. The chain carries TRBV7-3 and TRBJ2-7, with 8 bases aligning to TRBD2. Germline CDR1 is SGHTA and CDR2 is FQGTGA. Trimming took 4 bases from V and 4 from J; bases not matched to a gene: 9. The CDR3 has 15 amino acids.

This clone turned up a few times. The J gene is TRBJ2-5, the V gene TRBV5-1; D may match TRBD1 or TRBD2 (5 bases each). Per germline, CDR1 SGHRS and CDR2 YFSETQ. V lost 5 bases to trimming and J lost 0 bases, with 11 bases between them. The length of the CDR3 is 14 residues. Here the CDR3 DNA reads TGCGCCAGCAGTCGGGGACGGAACCAAGAGACCCAGTACTTC. Amino acid sequence: CASSRGRNQETQYF.

This chain joins TRBV12-3 or TRBV12-4 and TRBJ2-3; D might be TRBD2 (6 bases). CDR3 length equals 12 residues. Trimming took 6 bases from V and 10 from J, leaving 14 bases between them. CDR3 loop: CASSTGPGAQYF. The CDR3 DNA reads TGTGCCAGCAGCACCGGGCCGGGAGCGCAGTATTTT.

The V gene is TRBV4-1, the J gene TRBJ2-2, with a tentative D call TRBD2 (7 bases). The germline V gene has CDR1 MGHRA and CDR2 YSYEKL. The CDR3 extends over 21 amino acids. V lost 4 bases and J lost 6, with 33 bases in between. As DNA, the CDR3 is TGCGCCAGCAGCCCTAGGGGGGGCTCGACAGGAGCGGGACGGACAGCCGGGGAGCTGTTTTTT. Amino acids: CASSPRGGSTGAGRTAGELFF.

The chain carries TRBV2 and TRBJ2-5, with D possibly called TRBD1 or TRBD2 (5 bases each). This CDR3 region has 14 residues. Germline V gene data show CDR1 as SNHLY and CDR2 as FYNNEI. V was clipped by 4 bases and J by 2 bases, with 11 bases between them. This CDR3 reads CASSGPGRQETQYF. Here the CDR3 DNA reads TGTGCCAGCAGTGGACCGGGACGACAAGAGACCCAGTACTTC.

CDR3 sequence: CASSISAGISYEQYF. The CDR3 DNA reads as TGTGCCAGTAGTATCTCAGCGGGAATATCCTACGAGCAGTACTTC. This chain links TRBV19 with TRBJ2-7; 7 bases align to TRBD2. Trimming removed 3 bases from V and 1 base from J; junction bases left unmatched: 6. Germline CDR1 LNHDA, CDR2 SQIVND (reference sequence). The CDR3 totals 15 residues. The variable domain in full, with the rest retrieved from reference TRBV19 and TRBJ2-7, is DGGITQSPKYLFRKEGQNVTLSCEQNLNHDAMYWYRQDPGQGLRLIYYSQIVNDFQKGDIAEGYSVSREKKESFPLTVTSAQKNPTAFYLCASSISAGISYEQYFGPGTRLTVT.

In its sample, this clone was seen once. The chain employs TRBV6-5 and TRBJ1-1, with a possible D match to TRBD1 (6 bases). In germline, CDR1 is MNHEY, CDR2 SVGAGI. Trimming stripped 6 bases from V and 7 bases from J, with 18 bases between. The CDR3 is 14 residues long. For the CDR3, the DNA is TGTGCCAGCAGGACTGGGGGCGCAGGGATTGAAGCTTTCTTT. It translates to CASRTGGAGIEAFF.